This T cell receptor beta chain was sequenced during a study of blood T cell repertoires in COVID-19. About the research overall: Samples representing acute and convalescent COVID-19 were sourced from the United States, Italy and Spain.

Original analysis: Reference gene primer amplification yielded estimated nucleated cell counts. Here immunoSEQ multiplex PCR was the method, and the copy in TCRdb shows in-frame clones only, minus some. That table is the source of V, J and clone size, and D and trimming were worked out from the DNA. Among some 450,000 clones listed, about 90% were seen once. After removal of 1 base from V and 2 bases from J, the junction contained 2 bases not matched to a gene. This CDR3 is 14 amino acids long. The germline V gene has CDR1 GTSNPN and CDR2 SVGIG (reference sequence). Followed longitudinally, the Seattle patients had been enrolled during active infection.

The source material was peripheral blood. This chain uses TRBV30 with TRBJ2-1; the match to TRBD2 covers 7 bases. This receptor was taken from a man in his late teens or twenties with COVID-19, enrolled during active disease. The CDR3 reads CAWSAGGTYNEQFF. In nucleotides, the CDR3 is TGTGCCTGGAGTGCGGGAGGAACCTACAATGAGCAGTTCTTC. Complete variable domain (other parts from reference TRBV30 and TRBJ2-1): SQTIHQWPATLVQPVGSPLSLECTVEGTSNPNLYWYRQAAGRGLQLLFYSVGIGQISSEVPQNLSASRPQDRQFILSSKKLLLSDSGFYLCAWSAGGTYNEQFFGPGTRLTVL.